A single sample is the source of the 29 T cell receptor beta chains below, sequenced in a study of shared clonotypes between healthy human individuals. Measured with immunoSEQ multiplex PCR; TCRdb has only the in-frame clones, and not every one. This table has nearly 750,000 clones, just under 75% appearing once. The sequencing input was memory CD4+ T cells sorted from blood. Subset of the sample: CD45RA-negative fraction. The receptors were sampled from a woman aged 25 to 39 in good health.

The V call is TRBV18, the J call TRBJ2-7, with D perhaps TRBD1 (6 bases). The CDR3 runs to 16 residues. The germline V gene has CDR1 KGHSH and CDR2 LQKENI. V was clipped by 1 base and J by 10 bases, with 23 bases between them. CDR3 in amino acids: CASSPLRTDGTRNQYF. CDR3 nucleotides: TGTGCCAGCTCACCACTCAGGACAGACGGAACTCGAAACCAGTACTTC.

The rearrangement joins TRBV5-4 to TRBJ2-5; a possible D gene is TRBD2 (5 bases). This CDR3 has 14 amino acids. Germline V gives CDR1 SGHNT, CDR2 YYREEE (reference sequence). Trimming removed 2 bases at V and 4 bases at J, with 12 bases between. In DNA, the CDR3 is TGTGCCAGCAGCTTTCCGGGGAGTGGAGAGACCCAGTACTTC. It specifies CASSFPGSGETQYF.

Only one count was recorded for this clone. The chain links TRBV9 to TRBJ2-3; no firm D call. Looked up from germline, CDR1 is SGDLS and CDR2 is YYNGEE. V was pared by 4 bases and J by 1 base, with 7 bases between. CDR3 length: 13 residues. The chain's CDR3 is CASSHTGTDTQYF. For the CDR3, the DNA is TGTGCCAGCAGCCACACTGGCACAGATACGCAGTATTTT.

V gene TRBV7-2 combines with J gene TRBJ1-5; no clear D. From germline, CDR1 is SGHTA and CDR2 FQGNSA. The V end lost 3 bases, the J end lost 6 bases, and 6 bases lay between the germline ends. CDR3 length: 12 residues. CDR3 amino acids: CASSFPTQPQHF. CDR3 coding DNA: TGTGCCAGCAGCTTTCCGACTCAGCCCCAGCATTTT.

The chain recombines TRBV19 with TRBJ2-5; D not certain. The CDR3 sequence is 14 residues long. Trimming stripped 3 bases from V and 7 bases from J, with 15 bases between. Germline V gene data show CDR1 as LNHDA and CDR2 as SQIVND (reference sequence). For the CDR3, the DNA is TGTGCCAGTAGTATTACCGGTTATAAAGGGACCCAGTACTTC. It is translated as CASSITGYKGTQYF.

This chain connects TRBV19 to TRBJ2-3; D uncertain. The germline V gene has CDR1 LNHDA and CDR2 SQIVND (reference sequence). Trimming pared 5 bases from V and 0 bases from J, leaving 12 bases between. The CDR3 contains 15 residues. The CDR3 here is CASSQRTTSTDTQYF. In nucleotides, the CDR3 is TGTGCCAGTAGTCAACGAACTACTAGCACAGATACGCAGTATTTT.

Here the CDR3 DNA reads TGTGCCAGCAGCTTAGCTCGGGCCCTCTCCTACGAGCAGTACTTC. It yields the protein CASSLARALSYEQYF. J is TRBJ2-7 and V is TRBV11-2, with D unresolved. V lost 1 base, J lost 0 bases, and 10 bases lay in between. This CDR3 region has 15 residues. Germline V gene data show CDR1 as SGHAT and CDR2 as FQNNGV.

The chain recombines TRBV6-6 with TRBJ1-4; D is uncertain. Trimming cost V 2 bases and J 0 bases, with 10 bases left between them. CDR3 length: 16 amino acids. CDR1 MNHNY and CDR2 SVGAGI come from the germline V gene (reference sequence). DNA of the CDR3: TGTGCCAGCAGTTACCGGCAAGGGACAACTAATGAAAAACTGTTTTTT. It encodes CASSYRQGTTNEKLFF.

Only a few counts were recorded for this clone. V and J are TRBV30 and TRBJ2-2; D is perhaps TRBD1 (5 bases). Germline CDR1 is GTSNPN and CDR2 is SVGIG (reference sequence). The germline V and J ends were trimmed by 4 bases and 0 bases, with 9 bases remaining between them. The CDR3 is 14 residues long. For the CDR3, the DNA is TGTGCCTGGATCGCGACAGCGAACACCGGGGAGCTGTTTTTT. This gives the protein CAWIATANTGELFF.

V is TRBV28 and J is TRBJ1-5; 10 bases are a match to TRBD1. This CDR3 has 16 amino acids. Looked up from germline, CDR1 is MDHEN and CDR2 is SYDVKM. The V gene end was trimmed by 5 bases and the J gene end by 6 bases; junction bases not matched to a gene: 10. CDR3 DNA: TGTGCCAGCAGTCCCCCGGGACAGGGGACAAGTCAGCCCCAGCATTTT. Translated: CASSPPGQGTSQPQHF.

The gene calls are TRBV25-1 and TRBJ1-1, with D uncertain. V was clipped by 6 bases and J by 3 bases, with 11 bases between them. Germline loops: CDR1 MGHDK, CDR2 SYGVNS. The CDR3 runs to 13 residues. The CDR3 region is CASRLLGDTEAFF. The CDR3 region has the DNA TGTGCCAGCAGGCTACTCGGGGACACTGAAGCTTTCTTT. The entire variable domain, with the rest obtained from reference TRBV25-1 and TRBJ1-1, is as follows: EADIYQTPRYLVIGTGKKITLECSQTMGHDKMYWYQQDPGMELHLIHYSYGVNSTEKGDLSSESTVSRIRTEHFPLTLESARPSHTSQYLCASRLLGDTEAFFGQGTRLTVV.

This clone was counted once. One base away lies a much larger clone, so this may be a sequencing read error. The V gene is TRBV6-1, the J gene TRBJ1-5; 7 bases match TRBD1. The length of the CDR3 is 15 residues. V shed 3 bases and J 5 bases; nucleotides not matched to a gene: 7. Germline CDR1 reads MNHNS; CDR2 reads SASEGT. For the CDR3, the DNA is TGTGCCAGCAGTGAGCCCCGGACAGGCCATCAGCCCCAGCATTTT. Amino acid sequence: CASSEPRTGHQPQHF.

This clone was picked up a small number of times. The chain carries TRBV11-2 and TRBJ2-2; tentatively, D is TRBD1 or TRBD2 (5 bases each). V lost 4 bases, J lost 7 bases, and 19 bases lay in between. Germline V gives CDR1 SGHAT, CDR2 FQNNGV. This CDR3 has 16 amino acids. CDR3 bases: TGTGCCAGCAGCTCCCGGAGCGAGGGGTGGATCGGGGAGCTGTTTTTT. It translates to CASSSRSEGWIGELFF.

The J gene is TRBJ2-2, the V gene TRBV28; possible D gene TRBD1, 5 bases. The length of the CDR3 is 15 residues. V was clipped by 4 bases and J by 1 base, with 10 bases between them. CDR1 and CDR2 from the germline V gene are MDHEN and SYDVKM. In nucleotides, the CDR3 is TGTGCCAGCAGTTCTCAGGGCTTGAACACCGGGGAGCTGTTTTTT. Amino acid sequence: CASSSQGLNTGELFF.

J is TRBJ2-2 and V is TRBV29-1; D unclear. Trimming took off 5 bases at V and 0 bases at J, with 4 bases between the two ends. The CDR3 is 12 residues long. Germline values: CDR1 SQVTM, CDR2 ANQGSEA. The CDR3 coding sequence is TGCAGCGTTTTATCGAACACCGGGGAGCTGTTTTTT. Amino acids: CSVLSNTGELFF.

The rearrangement joins TRBV7-9 to TRBJ2-1, with TRBD2 as a possible D gene (6 bases). Germline assignment: CDR1 SEHNR and CDR2 FQNEAQ (reference sequence). This CDR3 is built from 11 residues. V lost 8 bases, J lost 13 bases, and 15 bases lay in between. CDR3 residues: CASEEGSSQFF. Written as DNA, the CDR3 is TGTGCCAGCGAGGAGGGGAGCTCTCAGTTCTTC.

The chain is built from TRBV4-2 and TRBJ2-7, with 12 nucleotides matching TRBD2. This CDR3 is built from 14 residues. With 1 base clipped from V and 5 bases from J, the junction kept 0 bases outside the gene matches. Germline CDR1 and CDR2: LGHNA and YNFKEQ. The CDR3 DNA sequence: TGTGCCAGCAGCCAAGGACTAGCGGGAGACGAGCAGTACTTC. Translation: CASSQGLAGDEQYF.

The chain couples TRBV10-3 to TRBJ2-7; 11 bases align to TRBD1. This CDR3 spans 13 amino acids. V lost 5 bases and J lost 5; bases outside the gene matches: 2. Germline assignment: CDR1 ENHRY and CDR2 SYGVKD. As DNA, the CDR3 is TGTGCCATCAGTCGGGACAGGGGGGACGAGCAGTACTTC. It specifies CAISRDRGDEQYF.

The chain recombines TRBV5-6 with TRBJ2-3; TRBD2 matches 7 bases. Per the germline V gene, CDR1 is SGHDT and CDR2 is YYEEEE. This CDR3 comprises 17 residues. V gave up 4 bases and J gave up 1 base; unmatched junction bases: 12. The CDR3 nucleotides read TGTGCCAGCAGCCGACCAAGGAGCGGGGCGGGCACAGATACGCAGTATTTT. Its translation: CASSRPRSGAGTDTQYF.

The CDR3 DNA is TGTGCCAGCAGCAGCCCACCGGGGGAGACCCAGTACTTC. Translation gives CASSSPPGETQYF. This sequence joins TRBV28 and TRBJ2-5, with D maybe TRBD2 (5 bases). Germline CDR1 reads MDHEN; CDR2 reads SYDVKM. V shed 6 bases and J shed 5 bases, with 13 bases lying between them. This CDR3 region has 13 residues. Full variable domain (rest looked up from reference TRBV28 and TRBJ2-5): DVKVTQSSRYLVKRTGEKVFLECVQDMDHENMFWYRQDPGLGLRLIYFSYDVKMKEKGDIPEGYSVSREKKERFSLILESASTNQTSMYLCASSSPPGETQYFGPGTRLLVL.

J is TRBJ1-2 and V is TRBV20-1, with D unclear. Germline V CDR1 and CDR2: DFQATT, SNEGSKA (reference sequence). With 4 bases removed from V and 8 bases from J, the gap between germline ends came to 11 bases. The CDR3 has 11 residues. The CDR3 DNA reads TGCAGTGCTACCCGAGGAGGAGGCTACACCTTC. Its translation is CSATRGGGYTF.

The rearrangement joins TRBV28 to TRBJ2-2; 11 nucleotides agree with TRBD2. CDR1 and CDR2 (germline): MDHEN, SYDVKM. The CDR3 spans 14 residues. With 6 bases clipped from V and 3 bases from J, the junction kept 0 bases outside the gene matches. CDR3 protein: CASRTSGDTGELFF. As DNA, the CDR3 is TGTGCCAGCAGGACTAGCGGGGACACCGGGGAGCTGTTTTTT.

This chain links TRBV5-1 with TRBJ2-2; either TRBD1 or TRBD2 may supply D (5 bases each). Between the trimmed V and J ends, which lost 3 bases and 6 bases, there was a span of 18 bases. The CDR3 loop spans 16 amino acids. Germline CDR1 reads SGHRS; CDR2 reads YFSETQ. The CDR3 reads CASSSQGDVTPGELFF. CDR3 nucleotides: TGCGCCAGCAGCTCACAAGGGGACGTAACTCCCGGGGAGCTGTTTTTT.

The genes are TRBV4-1 and TRBJ1-4, with D possibly TRBD1 on 5 matching bases. This CDR3 is built from 15 residues. The germline gives CDR1 MGHRA, CDR2 YSYEKL. Deletions cut 8 bases from V and 5 bases from J, with 18 bases between. This CDR3 is CASGKGGTWNEKLFF. CDR3 nucleotides: TGCGCCAGCGGAAAGGGAGGGACCTGGAATGAAAAACTGTTTTTT.

The chain combines TRBV4-1 with TRBJ2-7; 8 bases match TRBD1. V gave up 0 bases and J gave up 3 bases; unmatched junction bases: 4. Germline values: CDR1 MGHRA, CDR2 YSYEKL. The CDR3 extends over 15 amino acids. In DNA, the CDR3 is TGCGCCAGCAGCCAAGATCCGGACAGGGACTACGAGCAGTACTTC. Its translation: CASSQDPDRDYEQYF.

The J gene is TRBJ2-2, the V gene TRBV7-9; D may be TRBD1 (6 bases). The CDR3 runs 17 residues. V was shortened by 2 bases and J by 6 bases, with 19 bases between the two germline ends. CDR1 and CDR2 from the germline V gene are SEHNR and FQNEAQ (reference sequence). The CDR3 DNA follows: TGTGCCAGCAGCTTATATTTTGCCAGGGGAGATTCCGGGGAGCTGTTTTTT. This encodes CASSLYFARGDSGELFF.

The chain couples TRBV27 to TRBJ2-7; weak D call: TRBD2 (6 bases). Trimming stripped 5 bases from V and 12 bases from J, with 20 bases between. Germline lookup yields CDR1 MNHEY and CDR2 SMNVEV (reference sequence). The CDR3 runs to 13 residues. The CDR3 nucleotides read TGTGCCAGCAGTCGACGGGACTCCCGAGATGTGTACTTC. Translation: CASSRRDSRDVYF.

This chain links TRBV29-1 with TRBJ2-3; D might be TRBD2 (5 bases). The germline gives CDR1 SQVTM, CDR2 ANQGSEA. Trimming shortened V by 6 bases and J by 6 bases, and 22 bases separated the two germline ends. This CDR3 spans 15 amino acids. CDR3 residues: CSVETLAGKLDTQYF. The DNA of the CDR3 is TGCAGCGTCGAGACGTTGGCGGGCAAATTGGATACGCAGTATTTT.

On this clone: This CDR3 is also generated by other DNA sequences in the sample. CDR3 nucleotides: TGTGCCAGTAGTATACTCGGAGAGACCCAGTACTTC. The encoded protein is CASSILGETQYF. The V call is TRBV19, the J call TRBJ2-5, with D hard to call. Germline CDR1 is LNHDA and CDR2 is SQIVND (reference sequence). V lost 2 bases, J lost 4 bases, and 5 bases lay in between. The CDR3 has 12 residues.